The 17 T cell receptor beta chains in this list originate from one sample, sequenced in a study of T cell responses to AZD1222 COVID-19 vaccine. TCRdb's copy holds only in-frame clones and misses some; the assay was immunoSEQ multiplex PCR. The data contain some 150,000 clones, approximately 90% of them singletons. The specimen was peripheral blood, collected on day 0 of MenACWY control vaccination. The receptor set was obtained from an adult in good health.

The gene calls are TRBV29-1 and TRBJ1-1, with 7 bases fitting TRBD1. V lost 7 bases, J lost 1 base, and 3 bases stayed unmatched. CDR3 length: 12 amino acids. Germline V gene sequence: CDR1 SQVTM, CDR2 ANQGSEA. CDR3 DNA sequence: TGCAGCGGAGACAGGGAGAACACTGAAGCTTTCTTT. Protein sequence: CSGDRENTEAFF.

This clone was seen just once. The chain joins TRBV5-1 to TRBJ1-1, with D unclear. Germline V lookup: CDR1 SGHRS, CDR2 YFSETQ. The CDR3 consists of 14 residues. V shed 0 bases and J shed 5 bases, with 11 bases lying between them. DNA of the CDR3: TGCGCCAGCAGCTTGGAAGGGAGTGGAACTGAAGCTTTCTTT. It specifies CASSLEGSGTEAFF.

The gene calls are TRBV24-1 and TRBJ1-2, with TRBD1 matching over 9 bases. CDR1 is KGHDR and CDR2 is SFDVKD in the germline V gene. This CDR3 spans 16 amino acids. With 5 bases clipped from V and 3 bases from J, the junction kept 9 bases outside the gene matches. CDR3: CATSAATGGADYGYTF. The CDR3 DNA follows: TGTGCCACCAGTGCCGCAACAGGGGGCGCGGACTATGGCTACACCTTC.

The V gene is TRBV19, the J gene TRBJ1-4; D gene ambiguous. This CDR3 is built from 14 residues. The V gene's germline CDR1 is LNHDA and CDR2 SQIVND (reference sequence). The V gene lost 3 bases and the J gene lost 5 bases, with 10 bases spanning the gap. The CDR3 reads CASSIPRVNEKLFF. The CDR3 DNA is TGTGCCAGTAGTATCCCCCGGGTAAATGAAAAACTGTTTTTT.

The chain combines TRBV18 with TRBJ1-2; 8 bases match TRBD1. The length of the CDR3 is 14 residues. The J segment lost 4 bases and the V segment lost 3 bases, leaving 4 bases of the junction unmatched. Germline V gives CDR1 KGHSH, CDR2 LQKENI. The CDR3 coding sequence is TGTGCCAGCTCACCGGCAGGACAGGGCTATGGCTACACCTTC. Protein sequence: CASSPAGQGYGYTF.

The CDR3 here is CASSLLAGPNTGELFF. Written as DNA, the CDR3 is TGCGCCAGCAGCTTACTAGCGGGGCCGAACACCGGGGAGCTGTTTTTT. This sequence joins TRBV5-1 and TRBJ2-2; 10 nucleotides agree with TRBD2. The J segment lost 0 bases and the V segment lost 2 bases, leaving 1 base of the junction unmatched. In germline, CDR1 is SGHRS, CDR2 YFSETQ. CDR3 length: 16 amino acids.

The CDR3 loop reads CASSLGRGRWTEAFF. Here the CDR3 DNA reads TGTGCCAGCAGCTTAGGGCGGGGGAGGTGGACTGAAGCTTTCTTT. The chain recombines TRBV11-2 with TRBJ1-1; TRBD1 might be the D (5 bases). This CDR3 contains 15 residues. In germline, CDR1 is SGHAT, CDR2 FQNNGV. V lost 1 base, J lost 5 bases, and 14 bases lay in between. The full variable domain, completed using reference TRBV11-2 and TRBJ1-1, is EAGVAQSPRYKIIEKRQSVAFWCNPISGHATLYWYQQILGQGPKLLIQFQNNGVVDDSQLPKDRFSAERLKGVDSTLKIQPAKLEDSAVYLCASSLGRGRWTEAFFGQGTRLTVV.

The V and J genes are TRBV7-2 and TRBJ2-7; 12 bases map to TRBD2. V shed 0 bases and J 5 bases; nucleotides not matched to a gene: 2. Looked up from germline, CDR1 is SGHTA and CDR2 is FQGNSA. The CDR3 has 15 amino acids. CDR3 protein: CASSLALAGGNEQYF. The DNA for the CDR3 is TGTGCCAGCAGCTTAGCGCTAGCGGGAGGGAACGAGCAGTACTTC. The variable domain in full, with the rest retrieved from reference TRBV7-2 and TRBJ2-7, is GAGVSQSPSNKVTEKGKDVELRCDPISGHTALYWYRQSLGQGLEFLIYFQGNSAPDKSGLPSDRFSAERTGGSVSTLTIQRTQQEDSAVYLCASSLALAGGNEQYFGPGTRLTVT.

V and J are TRBV2 and TRBJ1-2; possible D gene TRBD1, 5 bases. This CDR3 is built from 14 residues. CDR1 and CDR2 (germline): SNHLY, FYNNEI. Trimming cost V 6 bases and J 4 bases, with 15 bases left between them. Here the CDR3 DNA reads TGTGCCAGCAGGGATAGGGGACGGGCCTATGGCTACACCTTC. It is translated as CASRDRGRAYGYTF.

About this clone: Other DNA sequences in this sample translate to the same CDR3. V usage is TRBV11-3 and J usage is TRBJ2-1, with D unresolved. Trimming removed 0 bases from V and 10 bases from J, with 10 bases in between. This CDR3 has 13 amino acids. Germline-derived CDR1 and CDR2 are SGHNT and YENEEA. Here the CDR3 reads CASSLDRVGEQFF. CDR3 in DNA: TGTGCCAGCAGCTTAGATCGAGTGGGCGAGCAGTTCTTC.

The chain is built from TRBV7-9 and TRBJ1-6, with D possibly TRBD1 on 5 matching bases. V lost 3 bases, J lost 11 bases, and 17 bases lay in between. The CDR3 spans 15 residues. Germline CDR1 reads SEHNR; CDR2 reads FQNEAQ (reference sequence). Written as DNA, the CDR3 is TGTGCCAGCAGCTTCAGTTCCCAGGGAAGGGCACCCCTCCACTTT. Protein sequence: CASSFSSQGRAPLHF.

The chain employs TRBV4-3 and TRBJ2-5; a possible D gene is TRBD2 (5 bases). The CDR3 covers 14 residues. Germline V gene lookup returns CDR1 LGHNA and CDR2 YSLEER. Between the trimmed V and J ends, which lost 2 bases and 5 bases, there was a span of 12 bases. This chain's CDR3 is CASSQLRGAETQYF. The DNA of the CDR3 is TGCGCCAGCAGCCAATTACGGGGTGCGGAGACCCAGTACTTC.

This clone was detected once. The chain couples TRBV7-3 to TRBJ2-3; D possibly corresponds to TRBD2 (5 bases). Trimming stripped 4 bases from V and 4 bases from J, with 15 bases between. From germline, CDR1 is SGHTA and CDR2 FQGTGA. This CDR3 spans 15 amino acids. As DNA, the CDR3 is TGTGCCAGCAGCTCGCCGGACTTATTCTCAGATACGCAGTATTTT. Translated, it gives CASSSPDLFSDTQYF.

This clone has only one observation. The V gene is TRBV3-1 (or the pseudogene TRBV3-2), the J gene TRBJ2-5, with D possibly TRBD2 on 5 matching bases. There are 15 residues in the CDR3. V was clipped by 0 bases and J by 2 bases, with 10 bases between them. The V gene's germline CDR1 is LGHDT and CDR2 YNNKEL (reference sequence). CDR3 residues: CASSQEPGSQETQYF. CDR3 bases: TGTGCCAGCAGCCAAGAACCGGGGTCACAAGAGACCCAGTACTTC.

The rearrangement uses TRBV10-1 and TRBJ2-7; D possibly corresponds to TRBD2 (6 bases). The CDR3 totals 15 residues. Per the germline V gene, CDR1 is WNHNN and CDR2 is SYGVQD (reference sequence). V dropped 2 bases and J dropped 3 bases, with 14 bases sitting between them. CDR3 loop: CASSEEIAVHYEQYF. In DNA form, the CDR3 reads TGCGCCAGCAGTGAGGAAATAGCGGTTCACTACGAGCAGTACTTC.

The CDR3 DNA reads as TGTGCCAGCAGCCCGACAGGGGGCTGGACAGATACGCAGTATTTT. Its translation is CASSPTGGWTDTQYF. The rearrangement joins TRBV3-1 (or the pseudogene TRBV3-2) to TRBJ2-3; 10 nucleotides line up with TRBD1. CDR3 length: 15 residues. Germline V gene sequence: CDR1 LGHDT, CDR2 YNNKEL (reference sequence). The junction had 4 bases not matched to a gene; V was cut back by 4 bases and J by 3 bases.

The chain has TRBV5-4 and TRBJ1-1; possible D gene TRBD1, 5 bases. Germline CDR1 SGHNT, CDR2 YYREEE (reference sequence). There are 15 residues in the CDR3. V dropped 0 bases and J dropped 3 bases, with 12 bases sitting between them. Here the CDR3 DNA reads TGTGCCAGCAGCTTGGACCGGGACCCCTACACTGAAGCTTTCTTT. Protein sequence: CASSLDRDPYTEAFF. The whole variable domain, remainder taken from reference TRBV5-4 and TRBJ1-1, is ETGVTQSPTHLIKTRGQQVTLRCSSQSGHNTVSWYQQALGQGPQFIFQYYREEENGRGNFPPRFSGLQFPNYSSELNVNALELDDSALYLCASSLDRDPYTEAFFGQGTRLTVV.